The T cell receptor beta chain described here comes from a study of blood T cell repertoires in COVID-19. This table comes from immunoSEQ multiplex PCR, and its TCRdb copy is limited to in-frame clones, with some not included. This sample has under 140,000 clones, with around three quarters found just once. This clone was seen a handful of times. Additional DNA sequences in this sample encode the identical CDR3. V trimming: 4 bases; J trimming: 4 bases; junction bases outside the gene matches: 1. The germline gives CDR1 LGHDT, CDR2 YNNKEL (reference sequence). The CDR3 contains 12 residues. This TCR came from a woman aged 60-75 years with acute or convalescent COVID-19. Sequenced: peripheral blood. This rearrangement joins TRBV3-1 (or the pseudogene TRBV3-2) to TRBJ2-7, with TRBD1 matching over 7 bases. CDR3 sequence reads: CASSPQGYEQYF. For the CDR3, the DNA is TGTGCCAGCAGCCCACAGGGGTACGAGCAGTACTTC.